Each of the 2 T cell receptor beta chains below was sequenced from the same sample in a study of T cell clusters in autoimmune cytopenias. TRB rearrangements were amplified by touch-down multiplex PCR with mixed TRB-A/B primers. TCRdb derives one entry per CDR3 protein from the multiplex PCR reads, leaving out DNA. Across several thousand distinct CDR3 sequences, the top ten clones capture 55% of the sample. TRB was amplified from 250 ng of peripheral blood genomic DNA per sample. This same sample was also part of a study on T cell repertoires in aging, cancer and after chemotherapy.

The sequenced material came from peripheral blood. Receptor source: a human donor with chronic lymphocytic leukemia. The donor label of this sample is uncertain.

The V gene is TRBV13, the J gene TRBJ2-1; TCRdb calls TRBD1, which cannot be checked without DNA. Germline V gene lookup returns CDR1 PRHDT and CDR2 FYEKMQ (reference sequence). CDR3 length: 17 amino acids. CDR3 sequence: CASSLSPEGQGWDEQFF.

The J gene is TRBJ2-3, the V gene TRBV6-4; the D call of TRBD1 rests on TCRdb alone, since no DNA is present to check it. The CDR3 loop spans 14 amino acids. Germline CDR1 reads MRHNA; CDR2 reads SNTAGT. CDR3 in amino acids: CASSDSGGTDTQYF.